The next 17 T cell receptor beta chains were all read from a single sample in a study of blood T cell repertoires in COVID-19. Data came from immunoSEQ multiplex PCR; TCRdb stores just in-frame clones and leaves some out. The table has about 210,000 clones, 70% to 90% seen once. Sample: PBMCs or T cells enriched from blood (not recorded which). The receptors were sampled from a woman younger than 35 who had recovered from COVID-19.

This chain connects TRBV14 to TRBJ2-1; TRBD1 agrees at 8 bases. Germline trimming cut 0 bases from V and 3 bases from J; bases unmatched to any gene: 7. Germline lookup yields CDR1 SGHDN and CDR2 FVKESK. This CDR3 region has 17 residues. The CDR3 DNA reads TGTGCCAGCAGCCAAGAGTCCCCGGGACAGGTCTACAATGAGCAGTTCTTC. This encodes CASSQESPGQVYNEQFF.

DNA of the CDR3: TGTGCCAGCAGCTTAGACGGGGGGAATTCACCCCTCCACTTT. Its translation: CASSLDGGNSPLHF. This chain uses TRBV7-2 with TRBJ1-6, with D tentatively TRBD1 (5 bases). The length of the CDR3 is 14 residues. Germline CDR1 reads SGHTA; CDR2 reads FQGNSA. Trimming stripped 1 base from V and 7 bases from J, with 8 bases between.

This rearrangement joins TRBV7-9 to TRBJ1-1; D is ambiguous. The ends were cut back, 1 base at V and 4 bases at J, with 7 bases in the middle. Germline values: CDR1 SEHNR, CDR2 FQNEAQ (reference sequence). This CDR3 has 13 amino acids. The CDR3 bases are TGTGCCAGCAGCTTAGGAGGTGGCACTGAAGCTTTCTTT. This gives the protein CASSLGGGTEAFF.

The CDR3 bases are TGTGCCAGCAGCGTAGGAAGAGGCGACAGGGTAGATTACTATGAAAAACTGTTTTTT. Translated: CASSVGRGDRVDYYEKLFF. V and J are TRBV9 and TRBJ1-4, with TRBD1 matching over 7 bases. The trim removed 0 bases at V and 6 bases at J, leaving 17 bases unmatched. Looked up from germline, CDR1 is SGDLS and CDR2 is YYNGEE. The CDR3 covers 19 residues.

V gene TRBV10-3 combines with J gene TRBJ2-7, with D perhaps matching TRBD1 (6 bases). The CDR3 consists of 14 residues. V was cut by 11 bases and J by 2 bases, with 19 bases left in between. Germline V gene data show CDR1 as ENHRY and CDR2 as SYGVKD. CDR3 in DNA: TGTGCCGCAGCGCCGGGACATTATCCCTACGAGCAGTACTTC. It yields the protein CAAAPGHYPYEQYF.

V usage is TRBV30 and J usage is TRBJ1-5; no clear D gene. V was shortened by 0 bases and J by 4 bases, with 13 bases between the two germline ends. The CDR3 loop spans 15 amino acids. Germline CDR1 and CDR2: GTSNPN and SVGIG (reference sequence). The CDR3 here is CAWSVRGSLNQPQHF. CDR3 sequence (DNA): TGTGCCTGGAGTGTACGAGGAAGTTTAAATCAGCCCCAGCATTTT. The variable domain in full, completed from reference TRBV30 and TRBJ1-5, reads SQTIHQWPATLVQPVGSPLSLECTVEGTSNPNLYWYRQAAGRGLQLLFYSVGIGQISSEVPQNLSASRPQDRQFILSSKKLLLSDSGFYLCAWSVRGSLNQPQHFGDGTRLSIL.

This chain links TRBV7-6 with TRBJ1-1, with 7 bases fitting TRBD1. The germline V gene encodes CDR1 SGHVS and CDR2 FNYEAQ. This CDR3 is 16 amino acids long. The junction had 6 bases not matched to a gene; V was cut back by 2 bases and J by 0 bases. CDR3 sequence reads: CASSLLGGLMNTEAFF. The DNA of the CDR3 is TGTGCCAGCAGCTTACTAGGGGGCCTCATGAACACTGAAGCTTTCTTT. The complete variable domain, with remaining parts taken from reference TRBV7-6 and TRBJ1-1, reads GAGVSQSPRYKVTKRGQDVALRCDPISGHVSLYWYRQALGQGPEFLTYFNYEAQQDKSGLPNDRFSAERPEGSISTLTIQRTEQRDSAMYRCASSLLGGLMNTEAFFGQGTRLTVV.

The chain carries TRBV27 and TRBJ1-3, with TRBD1 matching 8 bases. V lost 6 bases to trimming and J lost 2 bases; unmatched junction nucleotides: 6. The CDR3 is made up of 15 amino acids. From germline, CDR1 is MNHEY and CDR2 SMNVEV (reference sequence). CDR3: CASRASGGPGNTIYF. In DNA, the CDR3 is TGTGCCAGCAGGGCCTCAGGGGGCCCTGGAAACACCATATATTTT.

There are a few counts of this clone. The chain is built from TRBV3-1 (or the pseudogene TRBV3-2) and TRBJ2-7, with 11 bases lining up with TRBD2. The CDR3 covers 17 residues. The trim removed 1 base at V and 0 bases at J, leaving 5 bases unmatched. Germline CDR1 reads LGHDT; CDR2 reads YNNKEL (reference sequence). CDR3 nucleotide sequence: TGTGCCAGCAGCCAAGGGACTAGCGGGCCTACCTCCTACGAGCAGTACTTC. Encoded protein: CASSQGTSGPTSYEQYF.

This clone appeared a single time. This chain links TRBV12-5 with TRBJ1-3, with D unclear. The CDR3 runs to 14 residues. The V gene's germline CDR1 is LGHNT and CDR2 FRNRAP. V lost 4 bases to trimming and J lost 2 bases, with 9 bases between them. The chain's CDR3 is CASGSTYTGNTIYF. The CDR3 nucleotides read TGTGCTAGTGGTTCGACATATACTGGAAACACCATATATTTT.

V and J are TRBV10-3 and TRBJ1-5; TRBD1 is a possible D gene (6 bases). This CDR3 contains 15 residues. Looked up from germline, CDR1 is ENHRY and CDR2 is SYGVKD. The V end was cut by 6 bases, the J end by 2 bases, with 14 bases between. The CDR3, as DNA: TGTGCCATCAGCACACAGGGTGGGGGCAATCAGCCCCAGCATTTT. Translating it yields CAISTQGGGNQPQHF.

This chain connects TRBV5-1 to TRBJ2-5; 15 nucleotides line up with TRBD2. Germline loops: CDR1 SGHRS, CDR2 YFSETQ. CDR3 length: 16 amino acids. J lost 5 bases, V lost 3 bases, and 5 bases had no gene match. Written as DNA, the CDR3 is TGCGCCAGCAGCTCCGGGACTAGCGGGGGGCACGAGACCCAGTACTTC. This codes for CASSSGTSGGHETQYF.

This chain uses TRBV5-4 with TRBJ1-1; D is perhaps TRBD1 (5 bases). The germline V and J ends were trimmed by 1 base and 5 bases, with 9 bases remaining between them. The CDR3 contains 13 residues. CDR1 and CDR2 from the germline V gene are SGHNT and YYREEE (reference sequence). CDR3 nucleotides: TGTGCCAGCAGCTTGCTTACAGGAACTGAAGCTTTCTTT. Protein product: CASSLLTGTEAFF.

The chain joins TRBV27 to TRBJ2-1; 9 bases map to TRBD1. Germline trimming cut 6 bases from V and 2 bases from J; bases unmatched to any gene: 2. Per germline, CDR1 MNHEY and CDR2 SMNVEV (reference sequence). The CDR3 has 14 residues. The CDR3 DNA sequence: TGTGCCAGCAGAAGGACAGGGGCCTACAATGAGCAGTTCTTC. It yields the protein CASRRTGAYNEQFF.

V usage is TRBV10-2 and J usage is TRBJ1-2; weak D call: TRBD1 (5 bases). CDR1 and CDR2 from the germline V gene are WSHSY and SAAADI. The CDR3 covers 15 residues. V was shortened by 3 bases and J by 8 bases, with 19 bases between the two germline ends. The CDR3 loop reads CASSDPGYGDWGYTF. CDR3 nucleotides: TGCGCCAGCAGTGACCCAGGGTATGGGGACTGGGGCTACACCTTC.

The chain couples TRBV27 to TRBJ1-6; 7 bases match TRBD1. The CDR3 runs to 16 residues. CDR1 MNHEY and CDR2 SMNVEV come from the germline V gene (reference sequence). With V trimmed by 4 bases and J by 2 bases, 5 bases remained unmatched. For the CDR3, the DNA is TGTGCCAGCAGTTCGCGAGGGGGCCCCTATAATTCACCCCTCCACTTT. Protein: CASSSRGGPYNSPLHF.

CDR3 nucleotides: TGTGCCTGGAGGGATACAGGGGGACAGACCCAGTACTTC. This encodes CAWRDTGGQTQYF. The J gene is TRBJ2-5, the V gene TRBV30; 8 bases line up with TRBD1. The V and J ends lost 3 bases and 6 bases, in that order; junction bases with no gene match: 6. This CDR3 has 13 amino acids. The V gene's germline CDR1 is GTSNPN and CDR2 SVGIG (reference sequence).